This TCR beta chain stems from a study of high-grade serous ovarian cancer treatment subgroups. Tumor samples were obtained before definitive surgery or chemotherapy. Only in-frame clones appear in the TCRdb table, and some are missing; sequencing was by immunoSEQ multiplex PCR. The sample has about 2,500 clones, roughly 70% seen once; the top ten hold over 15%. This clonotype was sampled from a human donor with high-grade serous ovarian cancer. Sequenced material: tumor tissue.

The CDR3 coding sequence is TGTGCCAGCAGTCCAGACGGGACACCAACCTACGAGCAGTACTTC. It codes for CASSPDGTPTYEQYF. This rearrangement joins TRBV28 to TRBJ2-7, with D tentatively TRBD1 (6 bases). Germline V gene data show CDR1 as MDHEN and CDR2 as SYDVKM. CDR3 size: 15 residues. V was trimmed by 5 bases and J by 2 bases, leaving 16 bases between them.